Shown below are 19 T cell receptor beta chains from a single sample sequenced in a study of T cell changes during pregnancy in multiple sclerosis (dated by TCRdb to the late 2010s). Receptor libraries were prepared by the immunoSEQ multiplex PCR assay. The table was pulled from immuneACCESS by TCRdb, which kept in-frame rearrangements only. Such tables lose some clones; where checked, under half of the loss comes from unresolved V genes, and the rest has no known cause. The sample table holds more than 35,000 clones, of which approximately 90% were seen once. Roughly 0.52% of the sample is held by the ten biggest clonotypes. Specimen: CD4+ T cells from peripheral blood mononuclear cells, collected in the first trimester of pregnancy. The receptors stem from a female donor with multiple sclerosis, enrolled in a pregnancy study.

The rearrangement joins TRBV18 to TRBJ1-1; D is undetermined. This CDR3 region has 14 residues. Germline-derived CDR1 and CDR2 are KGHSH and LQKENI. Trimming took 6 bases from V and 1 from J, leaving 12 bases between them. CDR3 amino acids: CASSEATGNTEAFF. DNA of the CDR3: TGTGCCAGCTCCGAAGCGACGGGGAACACTGAAGCTTTCTTT.

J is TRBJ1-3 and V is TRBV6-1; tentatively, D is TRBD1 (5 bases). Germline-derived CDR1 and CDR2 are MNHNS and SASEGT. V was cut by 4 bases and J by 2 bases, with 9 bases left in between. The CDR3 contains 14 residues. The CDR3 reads CASSATVPGNTIYF. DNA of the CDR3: TGTGCCAGCAGTGCGACAGTGCCTGGAAACACCATATATTTT.

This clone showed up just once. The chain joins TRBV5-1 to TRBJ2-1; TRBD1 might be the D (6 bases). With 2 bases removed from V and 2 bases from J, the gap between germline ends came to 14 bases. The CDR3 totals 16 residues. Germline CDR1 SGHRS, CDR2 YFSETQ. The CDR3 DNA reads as TGCGCCAGCAGCTTCGGGGAGACAGGTCCCTACAATGAGCAGTTCTTC. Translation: CASSFGETGPYNEQFF.

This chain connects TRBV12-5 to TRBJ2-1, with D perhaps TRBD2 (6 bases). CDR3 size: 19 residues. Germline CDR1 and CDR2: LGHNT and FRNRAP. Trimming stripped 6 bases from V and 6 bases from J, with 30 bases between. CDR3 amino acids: CASGASVSYSGPSPNEQFF. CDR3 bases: TGTGCTAGTGGGGCCTCCGTATCTTATAGCGGTCCCTCACCCAATGAGCAGTTCTTC.

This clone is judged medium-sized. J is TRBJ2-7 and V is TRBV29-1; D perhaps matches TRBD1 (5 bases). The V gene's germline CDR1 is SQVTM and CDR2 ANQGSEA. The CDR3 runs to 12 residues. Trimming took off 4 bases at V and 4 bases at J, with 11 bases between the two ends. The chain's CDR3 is CSVVRVGYEQYF. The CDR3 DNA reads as TGCAGCGTTGTCAGGGTAGGTTACGAGCAGTACTTC.

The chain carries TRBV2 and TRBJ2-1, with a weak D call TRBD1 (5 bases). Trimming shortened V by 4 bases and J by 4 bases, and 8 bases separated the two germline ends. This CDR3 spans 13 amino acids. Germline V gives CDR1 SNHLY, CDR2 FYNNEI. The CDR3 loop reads CASSGQLYNEQFF. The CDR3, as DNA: TGTGCCAGCAGTGGACAGTTATACAATGAGCAGTTCTTC.

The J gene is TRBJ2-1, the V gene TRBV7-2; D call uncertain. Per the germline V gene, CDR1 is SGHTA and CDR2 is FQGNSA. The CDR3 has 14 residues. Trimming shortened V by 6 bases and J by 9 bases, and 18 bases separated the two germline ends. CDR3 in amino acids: CASSPTPLGPEQFF. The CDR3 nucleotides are TGTGCCAGCAGTCCTACCCCCCTAGGCCCTGAGCAGTTCTTC.

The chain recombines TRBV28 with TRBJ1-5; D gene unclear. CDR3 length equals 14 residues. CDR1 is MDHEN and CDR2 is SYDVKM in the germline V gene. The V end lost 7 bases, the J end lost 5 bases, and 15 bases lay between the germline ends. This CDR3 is CASTQRREDQPQHF. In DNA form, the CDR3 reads TGTGCCAGCACCCAGAGGAGGGAAGATCAGCCCCAGCATTTT.

The CDR3 region is CASSAGGYGYTF. CDR3 bases: TGTGCCAGCAGCGCGGGGGGCTATGGCTACACCTTC. This chain links TRBV11-2 with TRBJ1-2; possible D gene TRBD1, 5 bases. Germline V gene sequence: CDR1 SGHAT, CDR2 FQNNGV. V was cut by 5 bases and J by 4 bases, with 8 bases left in between. This CDR3 comprises 12 residues. Variable domain in full (rest from reference TRBV11-2 and TRBJ1-2): EAGVAQSPRYKIIEKRQSVAFWCNPISGHATLYWYQQILGQGPKLLIQFQNNGVVDDSQLPKDRFSAERLKGVDSTLKIQPAKLEDSAVYLCASSAGGYGYTFGSGTRLTVV.

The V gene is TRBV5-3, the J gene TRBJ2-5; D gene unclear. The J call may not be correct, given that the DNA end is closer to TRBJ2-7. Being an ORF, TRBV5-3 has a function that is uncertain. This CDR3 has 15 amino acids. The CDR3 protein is CARSLVFDTSYEQYF. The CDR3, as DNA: TGTGCCAGAAGCTTGGTCTTCGACACGTCCTACGAGCAGTACTTC.

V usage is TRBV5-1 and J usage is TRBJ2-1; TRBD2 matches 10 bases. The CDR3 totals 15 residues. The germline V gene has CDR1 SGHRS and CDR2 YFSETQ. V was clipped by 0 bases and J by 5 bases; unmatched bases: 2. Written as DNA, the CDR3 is TGCGCCAGCAGCTTGGTTAGCGGGAGGAACAATGAGCAGTTCTTC. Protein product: CASSLVSGRNNEQFF.

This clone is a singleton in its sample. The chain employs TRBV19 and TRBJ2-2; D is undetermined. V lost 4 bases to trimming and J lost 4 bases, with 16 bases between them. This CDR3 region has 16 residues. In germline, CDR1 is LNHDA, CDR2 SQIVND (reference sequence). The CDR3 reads CASSTMGRPGTGELFF. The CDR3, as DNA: TGTGCCAGTAGTACCATGGGTCGCCCGGGCACCGGGGAGCTGTTTTTT.

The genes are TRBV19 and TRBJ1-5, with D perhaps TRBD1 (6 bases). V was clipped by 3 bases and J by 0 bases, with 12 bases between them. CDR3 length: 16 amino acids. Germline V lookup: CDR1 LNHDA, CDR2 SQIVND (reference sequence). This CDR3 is CASSIRRGGSNQPQHF. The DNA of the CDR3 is TGTGCCAGTAGTATCCGCAGGGGTGGTAGCAATCAGCCCCAGCATTTT.

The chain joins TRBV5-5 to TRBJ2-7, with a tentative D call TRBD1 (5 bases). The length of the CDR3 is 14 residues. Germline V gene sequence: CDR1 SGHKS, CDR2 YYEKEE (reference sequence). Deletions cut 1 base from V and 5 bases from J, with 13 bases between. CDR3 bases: TGTGCCAGCAGCTTGTGGTCAGGGTTTAACGAGCAGTACTTC. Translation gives CASSLWSGFNEQYF.

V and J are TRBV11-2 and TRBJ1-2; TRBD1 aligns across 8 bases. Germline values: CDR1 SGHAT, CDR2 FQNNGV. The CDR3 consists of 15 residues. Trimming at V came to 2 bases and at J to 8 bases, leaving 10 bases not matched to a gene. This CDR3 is CASSLRLGQVEGYTF. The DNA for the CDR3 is TGTGCCAGCAGCTTACGCCTGGGACAGGTCGAAGGCTACACCTTC. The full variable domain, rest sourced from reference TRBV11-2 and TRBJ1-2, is EAGVAQSPRYKIIEKRQSVAFWCNPISGHATLYWYQQILGQGPKLLIQFQNNGVVDDSQLPKDRFSAERLKGVDSTLKIQPAKLEDSAVYLCASSLRLGQVEGYTFGSGTRLTVV.

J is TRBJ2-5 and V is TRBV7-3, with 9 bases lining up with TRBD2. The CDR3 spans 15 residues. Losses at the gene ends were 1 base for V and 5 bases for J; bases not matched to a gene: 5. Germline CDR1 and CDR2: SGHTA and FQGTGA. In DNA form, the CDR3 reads TGTGCCAGCAGCTTAAATAGCGGGAGTGTTGAGACCCAGTACTTC. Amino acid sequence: CASSLNSGSVETQYF.

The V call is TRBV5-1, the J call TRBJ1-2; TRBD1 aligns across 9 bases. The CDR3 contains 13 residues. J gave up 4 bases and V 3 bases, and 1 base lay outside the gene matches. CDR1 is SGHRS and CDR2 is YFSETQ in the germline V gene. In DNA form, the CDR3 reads TGCGCCAGCAGCTGGGACAGGGCCTATGGCTACACCTTC. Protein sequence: CASSWDRAYGYTF.

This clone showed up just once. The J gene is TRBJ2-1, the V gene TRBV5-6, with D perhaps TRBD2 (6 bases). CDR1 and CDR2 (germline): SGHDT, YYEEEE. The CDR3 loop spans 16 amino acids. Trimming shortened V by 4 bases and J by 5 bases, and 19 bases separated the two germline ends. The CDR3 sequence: CASSPPRGIFHNEQFF. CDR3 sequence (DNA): TGTGCCAGCAGCCCTCCCCGGGGGATTTTCCACAATGAGCAGTTCTTC.

The CDR3 nucleotides read TGCGCCAGCAGCTTGTCGGGCGGGAGCGTGCGAAATGAGCAGTTCTTC. Residues: CASSLSGGSVRNEQFF. V gene TRBV5-1 combines with J gene TRBJ2-1, with 7 bases that match TRBD2. The CDR3 sequence is 16 residues long. The V segment lost 1 base and the J segment 7 bases; nucleotides outside the gene matches: 11. The germline CDR1 and CDR2 sequences are SGHRS and YFSETQ.